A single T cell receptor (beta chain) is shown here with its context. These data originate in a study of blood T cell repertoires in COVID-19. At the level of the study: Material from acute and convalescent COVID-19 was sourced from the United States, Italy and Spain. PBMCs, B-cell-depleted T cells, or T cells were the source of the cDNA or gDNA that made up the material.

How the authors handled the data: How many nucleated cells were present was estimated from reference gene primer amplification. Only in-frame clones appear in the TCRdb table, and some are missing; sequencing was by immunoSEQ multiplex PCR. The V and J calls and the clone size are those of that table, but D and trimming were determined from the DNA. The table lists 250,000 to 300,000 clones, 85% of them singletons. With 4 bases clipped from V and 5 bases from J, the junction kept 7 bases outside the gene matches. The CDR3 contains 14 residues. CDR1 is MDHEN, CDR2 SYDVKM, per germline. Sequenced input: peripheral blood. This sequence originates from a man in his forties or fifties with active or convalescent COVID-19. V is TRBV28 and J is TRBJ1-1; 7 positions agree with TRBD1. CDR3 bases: TGTGCCAGCAGTTACGACAGGGTGGGGACTGAAGCTTTCTTT. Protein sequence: CASSYDRVGTEAFF.